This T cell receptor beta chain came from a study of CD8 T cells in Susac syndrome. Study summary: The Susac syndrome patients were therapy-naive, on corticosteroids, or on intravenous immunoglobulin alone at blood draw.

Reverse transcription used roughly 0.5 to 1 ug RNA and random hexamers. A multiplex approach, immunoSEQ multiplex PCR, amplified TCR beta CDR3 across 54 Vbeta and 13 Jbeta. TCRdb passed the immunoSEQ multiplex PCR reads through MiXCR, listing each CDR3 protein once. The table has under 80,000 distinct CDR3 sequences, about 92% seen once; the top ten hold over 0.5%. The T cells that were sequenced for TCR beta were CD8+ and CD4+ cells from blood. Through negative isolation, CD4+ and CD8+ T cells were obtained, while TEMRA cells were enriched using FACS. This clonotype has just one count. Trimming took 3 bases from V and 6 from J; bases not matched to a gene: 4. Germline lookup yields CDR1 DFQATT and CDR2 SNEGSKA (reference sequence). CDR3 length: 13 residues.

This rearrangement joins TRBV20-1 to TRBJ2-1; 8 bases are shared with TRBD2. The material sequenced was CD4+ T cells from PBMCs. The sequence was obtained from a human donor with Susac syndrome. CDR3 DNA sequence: TGCAGTGCTAGGGCCGGGACTAGCAATGAGCAGTTCTTC. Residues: CSARAGTSNEQFF.